This T cell receptor beta chain was observed in a study of tumor-infiltrating lymphocytes in localized non-small cell lung cancer. Only in-frame clones appear in the TCRdb table, and some are missing; sequencing was by immunoSEQ multiplex PCR. The sample holds 21,000 or so clones, 80% seen once. To note about this clone: Its antigen is undetermined.

Findings and caveats of the study: TCR sequencing covered a subset of patients with enough tissue.

The material sequenced was lung tumor tissue. The TCR comes from a human donor with non-small cell lung cancer.

This CDR3 is CASSLDGTTRDTQYF. CDR3 sequence (DNA): TGTGCCAGCAGCTTAGACGGCACGACGAGGGATACGCAGTATTTT. The chain combines TRBV7-9 with TRBJ2-3; D ambiguous. V dropped 1 base and J dropped 6 bases, with 14 bases sitting between them. Germline values: CDR1 SEHNR, CDR2 FQNEAQ (reference sequence). The CDR3 is 15 residues long.